These 23 T cell receptor beta chains came from one sample sequenced in a study of control samples from healthy donors and cancer patients. Method: immunoSEQ multiplex PCR; TCRdb's copy keeps in-frame clones and lacks some. The repertoire consists of under 300,000 clones, with around 79% occurring once and the leading ten covering roughly 15%. The sequenced sample consisted of PBMCs. Source of these receptors: a woman aged 55 to 70 with lung cancer.

The V gene is TRBV3-1 (or the pseudogene TRBV3-2), the J gene TRBJ2-4, with D uncertain. V was clipped by 2 bases and J by 0 bases, with 5 bases between them. Germline V lookup: CDR1 LGHDT, CDR2 YNNKEL (reference sequence). The CDR3 runs to 14 residues. In DNA form, the CDR3 reads TGTGCCAGCAGCCAACTTCTAGCCAAAAACATTCAGTACTTC. It encodes CASSQLLAKNIQYF.

This clone was seen a handful of times. This chain uses TRBV4-1 with TRBJ1-1; 9 nucleotides line up with TRBD1. From germline, CDR1 is MGHRA and CDR2 YSYEKL. The ends lost 3 bases at V and 2 bases at J; junction bases unmatched: 4. The CDR3 contains 15 residues. Here the CDR3 reads CASSQLTGGNTEAFF. The CDR3 nucleotides are TGCGCCAGCAGCCAGTTGACAGGGGGAAACACTGAAGCTTTCTTT.

This clone was observed a single time. This chain's CDR3 is CATSDPGTEETQYF. The CDR3 DNA is TGTGCCACCAGTGACCCCGGGACCGAAGAGACCCAGTACTTC. The chain uses TRBV24-1 and TRBJ2-5; D is tentatively TRBD1 or TRBD2 (5 bases each). The length of the CDR3 is 14 residues. V lost 4 bases and J 3 bases, leaving 11 bases between the germline ends. Germline CDR1 reads KGHDR; CDR2 reads SFDVKD.

The chain combines TRBV27 with TRBJ2-1, with D possibly being TRBD2 (6 bases). Trimming stripped 3 bases from V and 5 bases from J, with 11 bases between. Looked up from germline, CDR1 is MNHEY and CDR2 is SMNVEV (reference sequence). The length of the CDR3 is 14 residues. CDR3 DNA: TGTGCCAGCAGTTTCGGGCGGGACGACAATGAGCAGTTCTTC. Its protein product is CASSFGRDDNEQFF.

The CDR3 DNA is TGCGCCAGCAGGGAAGGGGCCAATCAGCCCCAGCATTTT. Residues: CASREGANQPQHF. The rearrangement links TRBV5-1 to TRBJ1-5, with D tentatively TRBD1 (5 bases). The germline V gene encodes CDR1 SGHRS and CDR2 YFSETQ. CDR3 length: 13 amino acids. Trimming removed 5 bases at V and 3 bases at J, with 9 bases between.

The rearrangement joins TRBV9 to TRBJ2-1; TRBD2 aligns across 12 bases. Germline CDR1 SGDLS, CDR2 YYNGEE. The CDR3 loop spans 16 amino acids. V trimming: 3 bases; J trimming: 4 bases; junction bases outside the gene matches: 5. CDR3 sequence reads: CASSALAGGTYNEQFF. The CDR3 nucleotides read TGTGCCAGCAGCGCGCTAGCGGGAGGGACTTACAATGAGCAGTTCTTC.

CDR3 in amino acids: CAISGGTSDTDTQYF. In DNA, the CDR3 is TGTGCCATCAGTGGTGGGACTAGCGACACAGATACGCAGTATTTT. The J gene is TRBJ2-3, the V gene TRBV10-3, with TRBD2 matching over 10 bases. The CDR3 spans 15 residues. Germline CDR1 and CDR2: ENHRY and SYGVKD. V shed 4 bases and J 2 bases; nucleotides not matched to a gene: 3.

The chain links TRBV5-1 to TRBJ1-4; D unclear. Germline CDR1 reads SGHRS; CDR2 reads YFSETQ. The V end was cut by 2 bases, the J end by 5 bases, with 13 bases between. This CDR3 is 15 amino acids long. CDR3 sequence reads: CASSFTGNGNEKLFF. CDR3 DNA: TGCGCCAGCAGCTTTACGGGGAACGGGAATGAAAAACTGTTTTTT.

The CDR3 region has the DNA TGCGCCAGCGCCGAGACAGGGTGGAATTCACCCCTCCACTTT. As protein: CASAETGWNSPLHF. The V and J genes are TRBV5-1 and TRBJ1-6, with TRBD1 identical over 7 bases. This CDR3 has 14 amino acids. CDR1 is SGHRS, CDR2 YFSETQ, per germline. V was pared by 7 bases and J by 7 bases, with 8 bases of the junction left unmatched.

The chain combines TRBV12-1 with TRBJ2-7; TRBD1 is taken as the D call from the table, unchecked against the DNA. TRBV12-1 corresponds to a pseudogene. The CDR3 consists of 18 residues. This chain's CDR3 is CASREAQYAGTMTYEQYF. The CDR3 DNA reads as TGTGCCAGCAGGGAAGCACAATACGCCGGGACAATGACCTACGAGCAGTACTTC.

The rearrangement links TRBV2 to TRBJ2-3; TRBD2 matches 9 bases. The CDR3 runs 14 residues. Germline-derived CDR1 and CDR2 are SNHLY and FYNNEI. The V gene end was trimmed by 6 bases and the J gene end by 4 bases; junction bases not matched to a gene: 5. CDR3 sequence (DNA): TGTGCCAGCAGCGCGGGAGGGGGCCCAGATACGCAGTATTTT. Its translation: CASSAGGGPDTQYF.

The chain uses TRBV10-1 and TRBJ1-1, with a possible D match to TRBD1 (5 bases). The V end lost 5 bases, the J end lost 2 bases, and 9 bases lay between the germline ends. Germline CDR1 reads WNHNN; CDR2 reads SYGVQD (reference sequence). The CDR3 is 13 amino acids. DNA of the CDR3: TGCGCCAGCAGTCGGGGGAGCAACACTGAAGCTTTCTTT. Protein sequence: CASSRGSNTEAFF.

The V and J genes are TRBV28 and TRBJ2-7; D remains ambiguous. Germline CDR1 is MDHEN and CDR2 is SYDVKM. The V end lost 6 bases, the J end lost 5 bases, and 20 bases lay between the germline ends. This CDR3 comprises 15 residues. The CDR3 DNA reads as TGTGCCAGCAGATCCTACACGGGTGGATTGGACGAGCAGTACTTC. Translating it yields CASRSYTGGLDEQYF. Based on the CDR3 plus reference TRBV28 and TRBJ2-7, the full variable domain is DVKVTQSSRYLVKRTGEKVFLECVQDMDHENMFWYRQDPGLGLRLIYFSYDVKMKEKGDIPEGYSVSREKKERFSLILESASTNQTSMYLCASRSYTGGLDEQYFGPGTRLTVT.

The chain has TRBV12-2 and TRBJ2-5; TRBD2, the table's D call, was not compared with the DNA. TRBV12-2 is listed as a pseudogene. CDR3 length: 17 amino acids. The CDR3 reads CASRLVRDLPIQETQYF. The CDR3 DNA follows: TGTGCAAGTCGCTTAGTAAGGGACTTACCGATCCAAGAGACCCAGTACTTC.

This chain joins TRBV19 and TRBJ2-7; 9 nucleotides agree with TRBD1. J was trimmed by 3 bases and V by 6 bases; bases with no gene match: 6. Germline-derived CDR1 and CDR2 are LNHDA and SQIVND (reference sequence). The length of the CDR3 is 14 residues. Here the CDR3 reads CASSRTGAFYEQYF. The DNA of the CDR3 is TGTGCCAGTAGCCGGACAGGGGCCTTCTACGAGCAGTACTTC. The whole variable domain, filled in from reference TRBV19 and TRBJ2-7, reads DGGITQSPKYLFRKEGQNVTLSCEQNLNHDAMYWYRQDPGQGLRLIYYSQIVNDFQKGDIAEGYSVSREKKESFPLTVTSAQKNPTAFYLCASSRTGAFYEQYFGPGTRLTVT.

This clone was recorded only once. The J gene is TRBJ1-4, the V gene TRBV29-1, with TRBD1 matching 7 bases. The CDR3 loop spans 12 amino acids. Trimming removed 5 bases from V and 7 bases from J; junction bases left unmatched: 4. The germline CDR1 and CDR2 sequences are SQVTM and ANQGSEA. CDR3 coding DNA: TGCAGCGTTTGGACAGGAGTTGAAAAACTGTTTTTT. It specifies CSVWTGVEKLFF.

The gene calls are TRBV2 and TRBJ1-4; 7 positions match TRBD1. Trimming at V came to 6 bases and at J to 0 bases, leaving 10 bases not matched to a gene. Germline V gene data show CDR1 as SNHLY and CDR2 as FYNNEI. This CDR3 has 17 amino acids. The CDR3 DNA reads TGTGCCAGCAGGGCTAGACAGGGTCTGGCAACTAATGAAAAACTGTTTTTT. Amino acid sequence: CASRARQGLATNEKLFF.

The chain has TRBV5-1 and TRBJ2-1, with 9 bases lining up with TRBD2. The CDR3 totals 16 residues. With 1 base clipped from V and 2 bases from J, the junction kept 4 bases outside the gene matches. In germline, CDR1 is SGHRS, CDR2 YFSETQ. The CDR3 bases are TGCGCCAGCAGCTTGAGACTAGCGGCCACCTACAATGAGCAGTTCTTC. This encodes CASSLRLAATYNEQFF.

Only a few counts were recorded for this clone. The J gene is TRBJ1-5, the V gene TRBV7-8; TRBD1 agrees at 11 bases. This CDR3 spans 17 amino acids. The ends lost 7 bases at V and 1 base at J; junction bases unmatched: 9. Germline V gene data show CDR1 as SGHVS and CDR2 as FQNEAQ. The CDR3 spells CASTRTGGSGSNQPQHF. In DNA, the CDR3 is TGTGCCAGCACCCGGACAGGGGGCAGTGGGAGCAATCAGCCCCAGCATTTT. Together with reference TRBV7-8 and TRBJ1-5, the CDR3 gives the full variable domain: GAGVSQSPRYKVAKRGQDVALRCDPISGHVSLFWYQQALGQGPEFLTYFQNEAQLDKSGLPSDRFFAERPEGSVSTLKIQRTQQEDSAVYLCASTRTGGSGSNQPQHFGDGTRLSIL.

As regards this clone: This same CDR3 is encoded by further DNA sequences in the sample. The chain combines TRBV6-6 with TRBJ1-1, with unresolved D. The CDR3 spans 14 residues. Germline lookup yields CDR1 MNHNY and CDR2 SVGAGI (reference sequence). V lost 0 bases and J 1 base, leaving 6 bases between the germline ends. This chain's CDR3 is CASSYSAGNTEAFF. In DNA form, the CDR3 reads TGTGCCAGCAGTTACTCTGCTGGGAACACTGAAGCTTTCTTT.

The sample holds a few counts of this clone. The V and J genes are TRBV7-3 and TRBJ2-1; TRBD2 matches at 15 bases. CDR1 and CDR2 from the germline V gene are SGHTA and FQGTGA. CDR3 length: 19 residues. Trimming took 3 bases from V and 9 from J; bases not matched to a gene: 15. In DNA form, the CDR3 reads TGTGCCAGCAGCTTGCTTATACGGACTAGCGGGAGGGCCGGGAGTGAGCAGTTCTTC. As protein: CASSLLIRTSGRAGSEQFF.

A single count supports this clone. This rearrangement joins TRBV7-9 to TRBJ1-6; perhaps TRBD1 as D (6 bases). CDR1 is SEHNR, CDR2 FQNEAQ, per germline (reference sequence). This CDR3 spans 17 amino acids. The V end lost 6 bases, the J end lost 8 bases, and 23 bases lay between the germline ends. The CDR3, as DNA: TGTGCCAGCAGACTACAAGGGAGGAGGGGGGCCGATTCACCCCTCCACTTT. It encodes CASRLQGRRGADSPLHF.

CDR3 sequence: CASSQEYGAFVYGYTF. The DNA of the CDR3 is TGTGCCAGCAGCCAAGAATACGGGGCGTTCGTCTATGGCTACACCTTC. The rearrangement joins TRBV3-1 (or the pseudogene TRBV3-2) to TRBJ1-2; D may be TRBD1 (5 bases). V was clipped by 0 bases and J by 4 bases, with 15 bases between them. Per the germline V gene, CDR1 is LGHDT and CDR2 is YNNKEL (reference sequence). This CDR3 is 16 amino acids long.